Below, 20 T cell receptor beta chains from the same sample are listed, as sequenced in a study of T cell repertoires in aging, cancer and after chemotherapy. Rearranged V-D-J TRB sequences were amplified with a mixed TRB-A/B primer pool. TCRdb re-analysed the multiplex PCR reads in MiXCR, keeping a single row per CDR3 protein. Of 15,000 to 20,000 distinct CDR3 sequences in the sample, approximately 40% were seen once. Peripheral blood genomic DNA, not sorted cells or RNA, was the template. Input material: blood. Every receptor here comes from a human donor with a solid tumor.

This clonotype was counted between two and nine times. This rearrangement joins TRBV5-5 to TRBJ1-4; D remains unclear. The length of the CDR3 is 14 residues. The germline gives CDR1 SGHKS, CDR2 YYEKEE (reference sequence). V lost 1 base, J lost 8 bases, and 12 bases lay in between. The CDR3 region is CASSLSVGNEKLFF. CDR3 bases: TGTGCCAGCAGCTTGTCAGTTGGAAACGAAAAACTGTTTTTT.

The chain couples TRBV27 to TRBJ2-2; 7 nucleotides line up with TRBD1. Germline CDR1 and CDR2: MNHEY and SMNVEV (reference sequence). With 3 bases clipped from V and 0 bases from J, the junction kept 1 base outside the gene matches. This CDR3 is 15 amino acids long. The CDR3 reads CASSFGTANTGELFF. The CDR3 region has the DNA TGTGCCAGCAGTTTCGGGACAGCGAACACCGGGGAGCTGTTTTTT.

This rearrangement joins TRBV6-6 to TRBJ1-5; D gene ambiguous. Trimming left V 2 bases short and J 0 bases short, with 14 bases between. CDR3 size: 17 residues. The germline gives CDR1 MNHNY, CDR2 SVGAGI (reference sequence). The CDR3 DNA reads TGTGCCAGCAGTTACGGTTCCCGCCAGGATAGCAATCAGCCCCAGCATTTT. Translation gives CASSYGSRQDSNQPQHF.

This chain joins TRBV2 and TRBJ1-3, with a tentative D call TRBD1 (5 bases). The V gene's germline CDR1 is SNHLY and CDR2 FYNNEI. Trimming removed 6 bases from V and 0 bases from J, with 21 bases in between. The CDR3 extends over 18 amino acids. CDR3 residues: CASSPRSPGGYSGNTIYF. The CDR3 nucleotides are TGTGCCAGCAGCCCCAGGAGTCCCGGGGGGTACTCTGGAAACACCATATATTTT.

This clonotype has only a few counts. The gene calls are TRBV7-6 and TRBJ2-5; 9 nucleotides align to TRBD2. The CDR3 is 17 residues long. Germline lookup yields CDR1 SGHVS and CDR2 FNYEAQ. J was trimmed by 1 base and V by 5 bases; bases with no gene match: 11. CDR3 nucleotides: TGTGCCAGCAGCCCCGGGGTAGCGGGGGCCTCCCAAGAGACCCAGTACTTC. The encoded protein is CASSPGVAGASQETQYF.

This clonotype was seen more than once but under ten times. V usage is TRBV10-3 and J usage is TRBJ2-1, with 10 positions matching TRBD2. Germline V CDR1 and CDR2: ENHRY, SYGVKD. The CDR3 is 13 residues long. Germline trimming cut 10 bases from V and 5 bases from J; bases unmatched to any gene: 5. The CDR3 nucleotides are TGTGCCACCCTAGCGGGGGAAAACAATGAGCAGTTCTTC. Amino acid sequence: CATLAGENNEQFF.

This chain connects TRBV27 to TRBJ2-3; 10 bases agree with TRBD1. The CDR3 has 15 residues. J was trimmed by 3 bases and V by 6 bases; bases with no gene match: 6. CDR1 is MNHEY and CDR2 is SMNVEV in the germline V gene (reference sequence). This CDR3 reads CASRPRTGGTDTQYF. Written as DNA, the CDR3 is TGTGCCAGCAGACCACGGACAGGGGGGACAGATACGCAGTATTTT.

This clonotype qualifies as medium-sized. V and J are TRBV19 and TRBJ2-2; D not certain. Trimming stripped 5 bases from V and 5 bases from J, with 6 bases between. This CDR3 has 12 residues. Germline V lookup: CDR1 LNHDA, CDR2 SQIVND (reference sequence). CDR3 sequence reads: CASSPATGELFF. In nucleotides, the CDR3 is TGTGCCAGTAGTCCAGCGACCGGGGAGCTGTTTTTT.

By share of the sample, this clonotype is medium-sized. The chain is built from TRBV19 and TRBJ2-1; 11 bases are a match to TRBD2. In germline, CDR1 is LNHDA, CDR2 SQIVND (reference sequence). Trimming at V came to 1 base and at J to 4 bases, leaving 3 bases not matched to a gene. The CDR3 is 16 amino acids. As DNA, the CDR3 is TGTGCCAGTAGTATAGTAGGGACTAGCGGTTACAATGAGCAGTTCTTC. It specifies CASSIVGTSGYNEQFF.

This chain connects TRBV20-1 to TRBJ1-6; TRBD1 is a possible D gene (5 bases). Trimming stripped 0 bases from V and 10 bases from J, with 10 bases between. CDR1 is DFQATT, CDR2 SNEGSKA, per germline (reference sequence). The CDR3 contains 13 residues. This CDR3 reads CSAREDQGSPLHF. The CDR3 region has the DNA TGCAGTGCTAGAGAAGACCAGGGCTCACCCCTCCACTTT.

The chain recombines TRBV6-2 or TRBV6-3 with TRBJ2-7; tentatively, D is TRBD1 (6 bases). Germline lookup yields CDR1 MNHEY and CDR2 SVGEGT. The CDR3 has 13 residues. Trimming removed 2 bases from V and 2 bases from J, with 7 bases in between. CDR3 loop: CASSYRDTYEQYF. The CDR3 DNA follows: TGTGCCAGCAGTTACCGGGACACCTACGAGCAGTACTTC.

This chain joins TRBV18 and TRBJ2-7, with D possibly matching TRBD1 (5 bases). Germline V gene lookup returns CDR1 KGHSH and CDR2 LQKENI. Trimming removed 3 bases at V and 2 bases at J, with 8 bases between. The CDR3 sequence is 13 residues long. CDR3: CASSPQDTYEQYF. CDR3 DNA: TGTGCCAGCTCACCTCAGGACACCTACGAGCAGTACTTC.

Written as DNA, the CDR3 is TGTGCCAGTAGTATTGATGGGACTAGCGGGAGTTTCGATGAGCAGTTCTTC. Amino acids: CASSIDGTSGSFDEQFF. V gene TRBV19 combines with J gene TRBJ2-1, with 14 bases identical to TRBD2. The CDR3 covers 17 residues. The V gene end was trimmed by 3 bases and the J gene end by 8 bases; junction bases not matched to a gene: 9. Germline V gene sequence: CDR1 LNHDA, CDR2 SQIVND (reference sequence). Filled out from reference TRBV19 and TRBJ2-1, the complete variable domain reads DGGITQSPKYLFRKEGQNVTLSCEQNLNHDAMYWYRQDPGQGLRLIYYSQIVNDFQKGDIAEGYSVSREKKESFPLTVTSAQKNPTAFYLCASSIDGTSGSFDEQFFGPGTRLTVL.

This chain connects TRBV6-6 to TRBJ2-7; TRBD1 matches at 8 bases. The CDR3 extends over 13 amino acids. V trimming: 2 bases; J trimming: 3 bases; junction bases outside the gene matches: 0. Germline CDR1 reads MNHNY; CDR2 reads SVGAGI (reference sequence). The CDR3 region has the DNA TGTGCCAGCAGTTACGACAGGGGCTACGAGCAGTACTTC. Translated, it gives CASSYDRGYEQYF.

CDR3 nucleotide sequence: TGTGCCAGCAGTTTCTCCCTCAATCAGCCCCAGCATTTT. Protein product: CASSFSLNQPQHF. This sequence joins TRBV6-2 or TRBV6-3 and TRBJ1-5; no clear D gene. The V gene lost 4 bases and the J gene lost 3 bases, with 7 bases spanning the gap. The CDR3 is 13 amino acids. CDR1 and CDR2 (germline): MNHEY, SVGEGT.

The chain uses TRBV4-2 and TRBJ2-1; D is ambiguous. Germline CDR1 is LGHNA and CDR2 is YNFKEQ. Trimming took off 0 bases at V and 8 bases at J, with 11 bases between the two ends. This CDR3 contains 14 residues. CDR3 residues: CASSQDLAQDEQFF. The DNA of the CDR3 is TGTGCCAGCAGCCAAGACCTGGCTCAGGATGAGCAGTTCTTC.

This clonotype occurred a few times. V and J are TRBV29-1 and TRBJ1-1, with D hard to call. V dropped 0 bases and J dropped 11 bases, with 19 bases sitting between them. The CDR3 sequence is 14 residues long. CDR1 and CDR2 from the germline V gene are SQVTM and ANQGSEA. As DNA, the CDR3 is TGCAGCGTTGAAGATTACCACTCTCGGGCGGGGGCTTTCTTT. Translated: CSVEDYHSRAGAFF. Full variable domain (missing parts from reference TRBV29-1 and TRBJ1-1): SAVISQKPSRDICQRGTSLTIQCQVDSQVTMMFWYRQQPGQSLTLIATANQGSEATYESGFVIDKFPISRPNLTFSTLTVSNMSPEDSSIYLCSVEDYHSRAGAFFGQGTRLTVV.

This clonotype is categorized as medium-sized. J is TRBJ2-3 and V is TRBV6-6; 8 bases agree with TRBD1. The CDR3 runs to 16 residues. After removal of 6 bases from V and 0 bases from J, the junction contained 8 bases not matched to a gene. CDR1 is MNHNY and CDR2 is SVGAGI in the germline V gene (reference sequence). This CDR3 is CASSHDRGGSTDTQYF. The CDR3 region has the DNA TGTGCCAGCAGCCACGACAGGGGCGGGAGCACAGATACGCAGTATTTT.

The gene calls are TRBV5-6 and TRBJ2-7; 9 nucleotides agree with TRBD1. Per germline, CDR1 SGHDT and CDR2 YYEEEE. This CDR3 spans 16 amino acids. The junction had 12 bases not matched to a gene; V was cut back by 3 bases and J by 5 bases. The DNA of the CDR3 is TGTGCCAGCAGCTCAATTCCCGGGACAGGGTTACACGAGCAGTACTTC. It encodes CASSSIPGTGLHEQYF.

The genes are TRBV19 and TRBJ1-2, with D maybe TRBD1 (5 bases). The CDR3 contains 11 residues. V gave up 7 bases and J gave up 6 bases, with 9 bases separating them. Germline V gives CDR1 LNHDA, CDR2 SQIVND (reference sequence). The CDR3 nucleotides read TGTGCCAGTAAGGGACCGCATGGCTACACCTTC. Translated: CASKGPHGYTF. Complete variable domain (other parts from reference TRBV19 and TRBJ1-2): DGGITQSPKYLFRKEGQNVTLSCEQNLNHDAMYWYRQDPGQGLRLIYYSQIVNDFQKGDIAEGYSVSREKKESFPLTVTSAQKNPTAFYLCASKGPHGYTFGSGTRLTVV.